This T cell receptor beta chain was documented in a study of cytomegalovirus exposure and HLA in healthy donors. Broader study findings: Reports indicated that the classifier achieved high specificity and sensitivity in diagnosing cytomegalovirus status.

Details on this clone: The antigen is undetermined.

In the PCR, 60 Vbeta and 13 Jbeta primers were used. Clones were read by immunoSEQ multiplex PCR, and TCRdb kept only the in-frame ones, dropping some. Among over 95,000 clones listed, 70% to 80% were seen once. The V end was cut by 6 bases, the J end by 1 base, with 10 bases between. The CDR3 has 13 residues. Germline loops: CDR1 ENHRY, CDR2 SYGVKD. This sequence joins TRBV10-3 and TRBJ2-7; D gene uncertain. This TCR came from a human donor in good health. The sequencing input was PBMCs. This chain's CDR3 is CAIRTTGSYEQYF. The CDR3 bases are TGTGCCATCAGAACGACTGGTTCCTACGAGCAGTACTTC.